These 6 T cell receptor beta chains were sequenced from one sample in a study of T cells after yellow fever vaccination. TCRdb re-derived calls from the 5' RACE reads in MiXCR, one entry per CDR3 protein. The sample yields 200,000 to 300,000 distinct CDR3 sequences, 3.6% seen once. The source was PBMCs, collected 15 days after the yellow fever booster vaccination. The receptors originated from a man in his late teens or twenties who received the YFV17D yellow fever vaccine.

This clonotype has ten or more counts. V and J are TRBV4-2 and TRBJ2-7, with D hard to call. The CDR3 extends over 14 amino acids. The germline V gene encodes CDR1 LGHNA and CDR2 YNFKEQ. V lost 0 bases to trimming and J lost 6 bases, with 12 bases between them. The CDR3 loop reads CASSQDVETGEQYF. In nucleotides, the CDR3 is TGTGCCAGCAGCCAAGATGTGGAAACGGGCGAGCAGTACTTC.

This clonotype was seen at least ten times. The chain links TRBV14 to TRBJ2-1; 12 nucleotides match TRBD2. The CDR3 length is 15 residues. Trimming cost V 5 bases and J 5 bases; bases outside gene matches: 4. Germline lookup yields CDR1 SGHDN and CDR2 FVKESK. The CDR3 nucleotides read TGTGCCAGCAGCAGACTAGCGGGGGCGAACAATGAGCAGTTCTTC. Translation gives CASSRLAGANNEQFF.

The table lists this clonotype with many counts. CDR3 amino acids: CASSLLTGAYNEQFF. The CDR3 DNA reads as TGTGCCAGCAGCTTATTGACAGGGGCCTACAATGAGCAGTTCTTC. V and J are TRBV11-1 and TRBJ2-1, with 8 bases that match TRBD1. With V trimmed by 2 bases and J by 2 bases, 2 bases remained unmatched. The CDR3 is 15 residues long. The germline V gene has CDR1 SGHAT and CDR2 FQDESV (reference sequence).

This clonotype was observed at least ten times. The chain has TRBV5-1 and TRBJ2-3; 8 bases fit TRBD2. Germline V lookup: CDR1 SGHRS, CDR2 YFSETQ. The CDR3 consists of 15 residues. J was trimmed by 5 bases and V by 4 bases; bases with no gene match: 9. CDR3 protein: CASSGGTSLVDTQYF. CDR3 DNA sequence: TGCGCCAGCAGCGGCGGGACTAGTCTCGTAGATACGCAGTATTTT.

This clonotype has a count of ten or more. The V gene is TRBV5-1, the J gene TRBJ1-1; D gene uncertain. Germline V CDR1 and CDR2: SGHRS, YFSETQ. Deletions cut 2 bases from V and 0 bases from J, with 14 bases between. The CDR3 is 16 residues long. The CDR3, as DNA: TGCGCCAGCAGCTTTGGTAACGGATTCATGAACACTGAAGCTTTCTTT. It yields the protein CASSFGNGFMNTEAFF.

The CDR3: CASSYSSSGGAGDTQYF. The CDR3 DNA is TGCGCCAGCAGCTACAGTAGCAGCGGGGGGGCCGGAGATACGCAGTATTTT. V is TRBV5-1 and J is TRBJ2-3; the match to TRBD2 covers 10 bases. The CDR3 runs 17 residues. The ends lost 3 bases at V and 5 bases at J; junction bases unmatched: 12. The germline V gene encodes CDR1 SGHRS and CDR2 YFSETQ.